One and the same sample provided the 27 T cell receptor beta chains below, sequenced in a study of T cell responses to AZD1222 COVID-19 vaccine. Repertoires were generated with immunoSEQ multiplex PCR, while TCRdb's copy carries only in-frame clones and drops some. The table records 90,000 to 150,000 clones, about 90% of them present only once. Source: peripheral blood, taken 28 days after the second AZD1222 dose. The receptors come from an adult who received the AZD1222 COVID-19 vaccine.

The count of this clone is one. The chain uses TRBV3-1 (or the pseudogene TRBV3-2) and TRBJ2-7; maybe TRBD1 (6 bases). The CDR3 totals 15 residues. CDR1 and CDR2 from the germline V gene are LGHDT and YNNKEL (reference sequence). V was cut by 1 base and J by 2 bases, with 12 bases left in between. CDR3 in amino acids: CASSQGWDTTYEQYF. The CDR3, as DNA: TGTGCCAGCAGCCAAGGCTGGGACACAACCTACGAGCAGTACTTC.

Here the CDR3 reads CAWSVNRVDYGYTF. In nucleotides, the CDR3 is TGTGCCTGGAGTGTAAACAGGGTCGACTATGGCTACACCTTC. The chain uses TRBV30 and TRBJ1-2; D may be TRBD1 (6 bases). The CDR3 has 14 amino acids. V was trimmed by 0 bases and J by 3 bases, leaving 11 bases between them. Germline CDR1 is GTSNPN and CDR2 is SVGIG (reference sequence).

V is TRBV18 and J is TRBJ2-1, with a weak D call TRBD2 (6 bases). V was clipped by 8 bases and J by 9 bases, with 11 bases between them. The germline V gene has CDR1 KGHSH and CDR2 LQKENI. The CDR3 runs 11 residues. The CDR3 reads CASAAEGEQFF. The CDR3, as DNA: TGTGCCAGCGCGGCGGAGGGTGAGCAGTTCTTC.

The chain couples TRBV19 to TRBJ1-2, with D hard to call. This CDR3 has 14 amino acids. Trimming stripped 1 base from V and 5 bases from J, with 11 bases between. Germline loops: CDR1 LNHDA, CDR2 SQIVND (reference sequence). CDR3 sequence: CASSIGFVEYGYTF. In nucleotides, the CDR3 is TGTGCCAGTAGTATAGGCTTCGTCGAATATGGCTACACCTTC.

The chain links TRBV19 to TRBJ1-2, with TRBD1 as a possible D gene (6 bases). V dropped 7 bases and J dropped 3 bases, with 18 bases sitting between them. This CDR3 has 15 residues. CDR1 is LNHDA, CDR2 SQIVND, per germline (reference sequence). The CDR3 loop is CASTIRGSAHYGYTF. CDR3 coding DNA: TGTGCCAGTACCATAAGGGGGAGCGCACACTATGGCTACACCTTC.

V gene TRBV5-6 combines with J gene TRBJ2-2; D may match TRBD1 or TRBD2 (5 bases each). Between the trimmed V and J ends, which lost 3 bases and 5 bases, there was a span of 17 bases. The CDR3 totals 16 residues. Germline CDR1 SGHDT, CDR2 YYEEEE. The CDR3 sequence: CASSWGIITGTGELFF. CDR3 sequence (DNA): TGTGCCAGCAGCTGGGGGATAATAACGGGGACCGGGGAGCTGTTTTTT.

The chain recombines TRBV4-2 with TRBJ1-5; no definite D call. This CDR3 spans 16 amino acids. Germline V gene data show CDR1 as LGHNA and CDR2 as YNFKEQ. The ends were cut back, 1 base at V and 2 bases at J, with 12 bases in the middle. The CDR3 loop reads CASSQVWGSGNQPQHF. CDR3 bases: TGTGCCAGCAGCCAAGTATGGGGATCTGGCAATCAGCCCCAGCATTTT.

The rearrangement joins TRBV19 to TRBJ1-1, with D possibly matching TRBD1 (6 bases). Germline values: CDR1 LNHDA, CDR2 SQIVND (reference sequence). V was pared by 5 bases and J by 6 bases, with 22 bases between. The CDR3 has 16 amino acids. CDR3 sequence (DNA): TGTGCCAGTAGTTTAATACCGGGACAAAAAATTTCTGAAGCTTTCTTT. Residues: CASSLIPGQKISEAFF. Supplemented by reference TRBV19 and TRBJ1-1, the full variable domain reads DGGITQSPKYLFRKEGQNVTLSCEQNLNHDAMYWYRQDPGQGLRLIYYSQIVNDFQKGDIAEGYSVSREKKESFPLTVTSAQKNPTAFYLCASSLIPGQKISEAFFGQGTRLTVV.

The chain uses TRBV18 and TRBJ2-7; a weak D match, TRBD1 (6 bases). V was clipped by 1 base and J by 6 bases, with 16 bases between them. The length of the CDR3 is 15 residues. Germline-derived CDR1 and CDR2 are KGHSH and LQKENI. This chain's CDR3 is CASSPRDRSFGEQYF. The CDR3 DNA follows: TGTGCCAGCTCACCACGCGACAGGTCGTTTGGCGAGCAGTACTTC.

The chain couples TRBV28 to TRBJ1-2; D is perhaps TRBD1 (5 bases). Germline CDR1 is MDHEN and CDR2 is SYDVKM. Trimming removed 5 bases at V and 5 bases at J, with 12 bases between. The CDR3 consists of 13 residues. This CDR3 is CASSTGGEYGYTF. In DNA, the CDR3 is TGTGCCAGCAGTACCGGAGGGGAGTATGGCTACACCTTC.

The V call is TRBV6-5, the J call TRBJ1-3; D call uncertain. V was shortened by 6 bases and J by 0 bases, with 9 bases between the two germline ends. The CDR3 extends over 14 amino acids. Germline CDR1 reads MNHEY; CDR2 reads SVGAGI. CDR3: CASRRLSSGNTIYF. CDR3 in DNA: TGTGCCAGCAGAAGGTTGAGCTCTGGAAACACCATATATTTT.

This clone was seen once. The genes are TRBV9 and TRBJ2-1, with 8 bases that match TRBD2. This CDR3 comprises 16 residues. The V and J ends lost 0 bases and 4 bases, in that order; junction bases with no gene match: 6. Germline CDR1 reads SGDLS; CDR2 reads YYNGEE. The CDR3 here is CASSVAGGIVYNEQFF. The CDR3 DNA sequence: TGTGCCAGCAGCGTAGCGGGGGGGATTGTTTACAATGAGCAGTTCTTC.

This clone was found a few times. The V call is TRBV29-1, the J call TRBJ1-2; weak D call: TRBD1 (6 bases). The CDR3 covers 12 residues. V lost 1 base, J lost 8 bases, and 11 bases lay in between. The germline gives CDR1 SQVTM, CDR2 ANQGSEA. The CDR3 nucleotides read TGCAGCGTTGAAGGGGACATTCCGGGCTACACCTTC. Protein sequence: CSVEGDIPGYTF.

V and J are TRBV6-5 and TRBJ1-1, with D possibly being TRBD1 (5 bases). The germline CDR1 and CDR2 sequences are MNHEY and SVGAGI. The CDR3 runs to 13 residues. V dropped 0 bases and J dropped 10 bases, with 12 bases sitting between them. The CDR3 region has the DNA TGTGCCAGCAGTTACTCGGGGACGGGGGTAGCTTTCTTT. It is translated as CASSYSGTGVAFF.

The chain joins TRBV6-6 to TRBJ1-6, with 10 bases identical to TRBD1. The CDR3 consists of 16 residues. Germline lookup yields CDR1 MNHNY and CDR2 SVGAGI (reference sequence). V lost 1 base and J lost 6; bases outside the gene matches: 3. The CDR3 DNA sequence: TGTGCCAGCAGTTACTTTGGGGACAGGGGTAATTCACCCCTCCACTTT. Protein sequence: CASSYFGDRGNSPLHF.

CDR3 in amino acids: CASTNLLGAEAFF. The CDR3 nucleotides are TGTGCCAGCACTAACCTCTTGGGAGCTGAAGCTTTCTTT. The chain employs TRBV28 and TRBJ1-1; no reliable D call. Trimming took 7 bases from V and 6 from J, leaving 15 bases between them. The CDR3 consists of 13 residues. CDR1 is MDHEN and CDR2 is SYDVKM in the germline V gene.

CDR3 DNA: TGTGCCAGCAGCTTGGTAACTAACTATGGCTACACCTTC. The encoded protein is CASSLVTNYGYTF. The genes are TRBV5-4 and TRBJ1-2, with D unclear. Germline values: CDR1 SGHNT, CDR2 YYREEE (reference sequence). Trimming pared 0 bases from V and 0 bases from J, leaving 3 bases between. CDR3 size: 13 residues.

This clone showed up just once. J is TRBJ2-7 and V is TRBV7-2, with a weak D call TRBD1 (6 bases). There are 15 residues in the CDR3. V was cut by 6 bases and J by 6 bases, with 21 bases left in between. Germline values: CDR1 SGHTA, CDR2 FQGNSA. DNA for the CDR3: TGTGCCAGCAGTACTCACCGGGACAACACCCTCGAGCAGTACTTC. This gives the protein CASSTHRDNTLEQYF.

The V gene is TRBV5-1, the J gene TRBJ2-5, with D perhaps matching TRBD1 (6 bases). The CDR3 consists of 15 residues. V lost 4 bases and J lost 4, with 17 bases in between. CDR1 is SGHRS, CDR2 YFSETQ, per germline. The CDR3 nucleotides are TGCGCCAGCAGCCGGTCAGGACAGCAAGTAGAGACCCAGTACTTC. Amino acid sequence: CASSRSGQQVETQYF. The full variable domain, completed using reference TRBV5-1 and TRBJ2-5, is KAGVTQTPRYLIKTRGQQVTLSCSPISGHRSVSWYQQTPGQGLQFLFEYFSETQRNKGNFPGRFSGRQFSNSRSEMNVSTLELGDSALYLCASSRSGQQVETQYFGPGTRLLVL.

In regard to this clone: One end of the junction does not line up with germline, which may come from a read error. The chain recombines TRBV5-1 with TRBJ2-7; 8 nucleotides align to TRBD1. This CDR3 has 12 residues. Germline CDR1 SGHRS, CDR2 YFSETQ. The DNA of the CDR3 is TGCGCCAGCAGCTCCATTCGGACAGGGTGGAACTTC. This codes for CASSSIRTGWNF.

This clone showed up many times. As DNA, the CDR3 is TGTGCCAGCAGCCCCCCTCCGCGGCAGGGGACAACTTACGAGCAGTACTTC. It codes for CASSPPPRQGTTYEQYF. The rearrangement uses TRBV5-4 and TRBJ2-7; D may be TRBD1 (6 bases). The CDR3 consists of 17 residues. Germline assignment: CDR1 SGHNT and CDR2 YYREEE (reference sequence). V shed 4 bases and J shed 4 bases, with 24 bases lying between them.

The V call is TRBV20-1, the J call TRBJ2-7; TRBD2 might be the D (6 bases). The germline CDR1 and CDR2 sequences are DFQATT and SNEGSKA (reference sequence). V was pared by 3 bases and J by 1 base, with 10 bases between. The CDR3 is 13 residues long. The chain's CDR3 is CSASSGVSYEQYF. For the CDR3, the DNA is TGCAGTGCTAGTTCGGGGGTTTCCTACGAGCAGTACTTC.

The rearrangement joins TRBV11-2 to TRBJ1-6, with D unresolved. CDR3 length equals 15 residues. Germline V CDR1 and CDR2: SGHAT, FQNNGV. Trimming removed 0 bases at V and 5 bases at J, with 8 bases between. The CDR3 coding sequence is TGTGCCAGCAGCTTAGATTGGACTAATAATTCACCCCTCCACTTT. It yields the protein CASSLDWTNNSPLHF.

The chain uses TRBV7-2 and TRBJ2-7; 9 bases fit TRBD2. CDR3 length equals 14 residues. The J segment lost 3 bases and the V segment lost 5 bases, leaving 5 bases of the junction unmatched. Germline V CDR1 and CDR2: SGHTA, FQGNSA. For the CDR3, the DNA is TGTGCCAGCAGCCCCGGACTAGCGAACTACGAGCAGTACTTC. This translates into CASSPGLANYEQYF.

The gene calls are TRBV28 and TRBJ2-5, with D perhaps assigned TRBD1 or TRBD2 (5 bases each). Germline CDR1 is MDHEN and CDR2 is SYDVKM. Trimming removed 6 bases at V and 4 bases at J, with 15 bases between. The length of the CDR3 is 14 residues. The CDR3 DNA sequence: TGTGCCAGCAGGGTTGGGGGTCGGGGAGAGACCCAGTACTTC. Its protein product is CASRVGGRGETQYF.

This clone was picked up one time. CDR3 DNA: TGTGCCAGCAGCCCAGGCCGGGGCGCGGCAGATACGCAGTATTTT. Translating it yields CASSPGRGAADTQYF. This chain connects TRBV7-6 to TRBJ2-3; D possibly matches TRBD1 or TRBD2 (5 bases each). CDR3 length: 15 amino acids. Trimming pared 5 bases from V and 4 bases from J, leaving 16 bases between. Germline V gene lookup returns CDR1 SGHVS and CDR2 FNYEAQ.

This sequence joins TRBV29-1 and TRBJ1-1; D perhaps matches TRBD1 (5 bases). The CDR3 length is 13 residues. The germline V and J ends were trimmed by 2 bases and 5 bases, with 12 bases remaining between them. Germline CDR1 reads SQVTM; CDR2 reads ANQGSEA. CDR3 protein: CSVENGGGTEAFF. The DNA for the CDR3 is TGCAGCGTTGAAAATGGTGGGGGAACTGAAGCTTTCTTT.